The 25 T cell receptor beta chains below all came from one sample that was sequenced in a study of T cells in Graves' hyperthyroidism and ophthalmopathy. The TCR beta CDR3 regions underwent amplification using RNA transcripts as the source. TCR CDR3 regions were first amplified by RT-PCR with HTBI primers. TCRdb used MiXCR to reprocess the multiplex PCR reads, holding one entry per CDR3 protein. The table shows under 650,000 distinct CDR3 sequences, with 16% occurring only once. The sequenced material came from blood. The receptors derive from a woman aged 30 to 39 with Graves' hyperthyroidism.

This clonotype was counted many times. The chain employs TRBV6-1 and TRBJ2-1, with 12 bases fitting TRBD2. The CDR3 spans 17 residues. V was pared by 6 bases and J by 6 bases, with 12 bases of the junction left unmatched. Germline V gene lookup returns CDR1 MNHNS and CDR2 SASEGT. This chain's CDR3 is CASRARLAGVRTNEQFF. CDR3 sequence (DNA): TGTGCCAGCAGAGCGAGACTAGCGGGAGTCAGGACCAATGAGCAGTTCTTC.

This clonotype has a count of ten or more. J is TRBJ2-7 and V is TRBV6-6, with TRBD2 matching over 10 bases. The CDR3 loop spans 15 amino acids. J was trimmed by 5 bases and V by 2 bases; bases with no gene match: 6. The germline V gene encodes CDR1 MNHNY and CDR2 SVGAGI (reference sequence). Written as DNA, the CDR3 is TGTGCCAGCAGTTACGGGGGACTAGCGCGGAACGAGCAGTACTTC. It is translated as CASSYGGLARNEQYF.

This clonotype occurred many times. The genes are TRBV20-1 and TRBJ2-5; D remains ambiguous. Germline values: CDR1 DFQATT, CDR2 SNEGSKA (reference sequence). V lost 0 bases, J lost 0 bases, and 5 bases lay in between. The CDR3 sequence is 13 residues long. The CDR3 reads CSAREGNQETQYF. The DNA of the CDR3 is TGCAGTGCTAGAGAGGGTAACCAAGAGACCCAGTACTTC.

This clonotype was seen many times. This chain joins TRBV28 and TRBJ2-7; D is perhaps TRBD1 (5 bases). Germline V gene sequence: CDR1 MDHEN, CDR2 SYDVKM. V lost 7 bases to trimming and J lost 0 bases, with 22 bases between them. The CDR3 loop spans 17 amino acids. CDR3 sequence (DNA): TGTGCCAGCAATTACCCCACTTCAGGGTCCCGCTCCTACGAGCAGTACTTC. It encodes CASNYPTSGSRSYEQYF.

This clonotype was observed at least ten times. The chain links TRBV9 to TRBJ2-5; 10 bases are a match to TRBD1. Germline V gene sequence: CDR1 SGDLS, CDR2 YYNGEE. Trimming at V came to 4 bases and at J to 5 bases, leaving 8 bases not matched to a gene. This CDR3 comprises 15 residues. CDR3 nucleotides: TGTGCCAGCAGCCCCAGACAGGGGGCGGGGGAGACCCAGTACTTC. Translated, it gives CASSPRQGAGETQYF.

This clonotype came up many times. The V and J genes are TRBV20-1 and TRBJ1-2; the D is unclear. V shed 6 bases and J shed 2 bases, with 13 bases lying between them. The CDR3 has 13 amino acids. CDR1 and CDR2 (germline): DFQATT, SNEGSKA (reference sequence). The CDR3 DNA reads as TGCAGTGCACTGCCGACGAGCAACTATGGCTACACCTTC. Protein sequence: CSALPTSNYGYTF.

This clonotype was observed a handful of times. The V and J genes are TRBV12-3 or TRBV12-4 and TRBJ1-3, with unresolved D. The CDR3 runs to 16 residues. Between the trimmed V and J ends, which lost 7 bases and 0 bases, there was a span of 16 bases. The CDR3 DNA sequence: TGTGCCAGCACCCTCGACGAACGGTACTCTGGAAACACCATATATTTT. It yields the protein CASTLDERYSGNTIYF.

This clonotype has ten or more counts. The chain has TRBV28 and TRBJ1-2; the D gene is possibly TRBD1 (6 bases). Germline CDR1 and CDR2: MDHEN and SYDVKM. Deletions cut 3 bases from V and 4 bases from J, with 12 bases between. CDR3 length: 14 residues. This chain's CDR3 is CASSLTGRGYGYTF. The CDR3 DNA reads as TGTGCCAGCAGTTTGACAGGACGGGGCTATGGCTACACCTTC.

The CDR3 region has the DNA TGTGCCTGGAGTAGGGGTGGGAGGGCCGACACCGGGGAGCTGTTTTTT. Translated, it gives CAWSRGGRADTGELFF. This chain connects TRBV30 to TRBJ2-2, with 7 bases identical to TRBD2. The trim removed 2 bases at V and 3 bases at J, leaving 9 bases unmatched. CDR3 length: 16 amino acids. Germline assignment: CDR1 GTSNPN and CDR2 SVGIG (reference sequence). The full variable domain, completed using reference TRBV30 and TRBJ2-2, is SQTIHQWPATLVQPVGSPLSLECTVEGTSNPNLYWYRQAAGRGLQLLFYSVGIGQISSEVPQNLSASRPQDRQFILSSKKLLLSDSGFYLCAWSRGGRADTGELFFGEGSRLTVL.

The V call is TRBV2, the J call TRBJ2-4; 14 bases map to TRBD2. Germline V gene lookup returns CDR1 SNHLY and CDR2 FYNNEI. CDR3 size: 16 residues. Germline trimming cut 2 bases from V and 7 bases from J; bases unmatched to any gene: 4. The CDR3 region has the DNA TGTGCCAGCAGTGAACCGACTAGCGGGAGGGCCAACATTCAGTACTTC. The encoded protein is CASSEPTSGRANIQYF.

This clonotype was recorded at least ten times. The chain carries TRBV30 and TRBJ1-5; no definite D call. The V end lost 3 bases, the J end lost 6 bases, and 9 bases lay between the germline ends. The CDR3 has 12 amino acids. Germline-derived CDR1 and CDR2 are GTSNPN and SVGIG (reference sequence). DNA of the CDR3: TGTGCCTGGAGCGAGGCAGGTCAGCCCCAGCATTTT. Its translation is CAWSEAGQPQHF. Drawing the rest from reference TRBV30 and TRBJ1-5, the complete variable domain is SQTIHQWPATLVQPVGSPLSLECTVEGTSNPNLYWYRQAAGRGLQLLFYSVGIGQISSEVPQNLSASRPQDRQFILSSKKLLLSDSGFYLCAWSEAGQPQHFGDGTRLSIL.

In its sample, this clonotype was seen once. The chain links TRBV6-5 to TRBJ2-2, with a possible D match to TRBD1 (6 bases). This CDR3 comprises 17 residues. V lost 0 bases and J lost 3, with 14 bases in between. The germline gives CDR1 MNHEY, CDR2 SVGAGI. CDR3 sequence reads: CASSYSRSGADTGELFF. The CDR3 DNA sequence: TGTGCCAGCAGTTACTCTCGGTCAGGGGCGGACACCGGGGAGCTGTTTTTT.

This clonotype has at least ten counts. The CDR3 spells CASRPYNREEQYF. CDR3 coding DNA: TGTGCCAGCCGACCCTATAACAGGGAAGAGCAGTACTTC. This chain links TRBV27 with TRBJ2-7, with a weak D call TRBD1 (6 bases). This CDR3 contains 13 residues. V was pared by 8 bases and J by 7 bases, with 18 bases between. Germline CDR1 MNHEY, CDR2 SMNVEV (reference sequence).

Many counts were recorded for this clonotype. This chain uses TRBV11-2 with TRBJ2-1; possibly TRBD2 for D (6 bases). V shed 5 bases and J shed 4 bases, with 12 bases lying between them. From germline, CDR1 is SGHAT and CDR2 FQNNGV. The CDR3 extends over 14 amino acids. The CDR3 DNA is TGTGCCAGCAGCCCCCTACGGGGGTACAATGAGCAGTTCTTC. Translation: CASSPLRGYNEQFF.

The sample holds a few counts of this clonotype. The V and J genes are TRBV9 and TRBJ2-1, with 7 bases matching TRBD1. This CDR3 is built from 13 residues. CDR1 SGDLS and CDR2 YYNGEE come from the germline V gene. Trimming removed 3 bases from V and 8 bases from J; junction bases left unmatched: 5. CDR3 sequence (DNA): TGTGCCAGCAGCGGCGACAGGGTGTATGAGCAGTTCTTC. It is translated as CASSGDRVYEQFF.

This clonotype was counted many times. This chain uses TRBV20-1 with TRBJ1-6; possible D gene TRBD1, 5 bases. The germline V gene encodes CDR1 DFQATT and CDR2 SNEGSKA (reference sequence). The ends were cut back, 6 bases at V and 13 bases at J, with 16 bases in the middle. This CDR3 region has 12 residues. CDR3: CSASPGTFPLHF. CDR3 bases: TGCAGTGCCAGTCCCGGGACGTTTCCCCTCCACTTT.

This clonotype was found many times. The J gene is TRBJ2-3, the V gene TRBV24-1, with 15 bases matching TRBD2. Germline V gene lookup returns CDR1 KGHDR and CDR2 SFDVKD. Trimming cost V 7 bases and J 4 bases; bases outside gene matches: 5. CDR3 length equals 16 residues. CDR3 protein: CATSPGLAGGSDTQYF. The CDR3 DNA is TGTGCCACCAGCCCCGGACTAGCGGGAGGGTCAGATACGCAGTATTTT.

This clonotype has more than one count but fewer than ten. V is TRBV5-1 and J is TRBJ2-3; 8 positions match TRBD2. The germline V gene encodes CDR1 SGHRS and CDR2 YFSETQ. The CDR3 consists of 15 residues. V lost 0 bases to trimming and J lost 3 bases; unmatched junction nucleotides: 3. DNA for the CDR3: TGCGCCAGCAGCTTGGACGGGGGGGGGACAGATACGCAGTATTTT. Protein sequence: CASSLDGGGTDTQYF.

This clonotype was seen a few times. The chain recombines TRBV7-2 with TRBJ1-6; D possibly corresponds to TRBD1 (6 bases). Germline-derived CDR1 and CDR2 are SGHTA and FQGNSA. The CDR3 is made up of 18 amino acids. The germline V and J ends were trimmed by 5 bases and 0 bases, with 17 bases remaining between them. The CDR3 region has the DNA TGTGCCAGCAGCACCCCCCAACAGGGCTCCTCCTATAATTCACCCCTCCACTTT. Protein: CASSTPQQGSSYNSPLHF.

This clonotype was seen at least ten times. The chain links TRBV11-3 to TRBJ2-3; TRBD2 agrees at 10 bases. This CDR3 region has 15 residues. V lost 2 bases, J lost 4 bases, and 3 bases stayed unmatched. CDR1 is SGHNT, CDR2 YENEEA, per germline. CDR3 residues: CASSLTAGGSDTQYF. Written as DNA, the CDR3 is TGTGCCAGCAGCTTAACAGCGGGAGGGTCAGATACGCAGTATTTT.

This sequence joins TRBV19 and TRBJ1-1; no firm D call. The CDR3 consists of 15 residues. Germline values: CDR1 LNHDA, CDR2 SQIVND (reference sequence). Trimming took off 1 base at V and 1 base at J, with 10 bases between the two ends. CDR3 amino acids: CASSIGREGNTEAFF. The CDR3 DNA sequence: TGTGCCAGTAGTATAGGAAGAGAGGGGAACACTGAAGCTTTCTTT.

This clonotype was observed many times. The chain links TRBV27 to TRBJ2-7; D is uncertain. The CDR3 sequence is 16 residues long. Looked up from germline, CDR1 is MNHEY and CDR2 is SMNVEV (reference sequence). V was clipped by 5 bases and J by 7 bases, with 24 bases between them. The CDR3 region is CASSPSPRYSLREQYF. The CDR3 DNA follows: TGTGCCAGCAGTCCCTCTCCGAGGTATTCCCTGCGTGAGCAGTACTTC.

The table lists this clonotype with a few counts. The V call is TRBV19, the J call TRBJ2-2; D is perhaps TRBD1 or TRBD2 (5 bases each). CDR1 is LNHDA, CDR2 SQIVND, per germline (reference sequence). V lost 7 bases, J lost 1 base, and 16 bases lay in between. The CDR3 covers 16 residues. CDR3 DNA: TGTGCCAGTACCAATCCAAAGGGACGGAACACCGGGGAGCTGTTTTTT. It codes for CASTNPKGRNTGELFF.

This clonotype was detected many times. The rearrangement joins TRBV12-5 to TRBJ1-1; perhaps TRBD1 as D (6 bases). The CDR3 runs 16 residues. Germline assignment: CDR1 LGHNT and CDR2 FRNRAP. The ends were cut back, 1 base at V and 5 bases at J, with 17 bases in the middle. The CDR3 protein is CASGLAIQGLSTEAFF. Here the CDR3 DNA reads TGTGCTAGTGGTTTGGCCATACAGGGCCTCTCGACTGAAGCTTTCTTT.

This clonotype was detected a few times. The V gene is TRBV3-1, the J gene TRBJ2-7, with D perhaps given as TRBD1 or TRBD2 (5 bases each). Germline CDR1 reads LGHDT; CDR2 reads YNNKEL (reference sequence). V was cut by 1 base and J by 6 bases, with 16 bases left in between. CDR3 length: 15 amino acids. The CDR3 bases are TGTGCCAGCAGCCAAGCTGGGGGAAGAGTTATCGAGCAGTACTTC. Protein sequence: CASSQAGGRVIEQYF.